This passage covers 23 T cell receptor beta chains from one sample sequenced in a study of beta chain features in type 1 diabetes. Of the isolated RNA, all was reverse transcribed, and so the sequenced material was expressed TCRB transcripts. Assay used: immunoSEQ multiplex PCR; TCRdb lists only in-frame clones, some missing. The table shows some 150,000 clones, with around an eighth occurring only once. No antigens are known for them. Study conclusions and caveats: All four CD4+ subsets from Type 1 diabetes patients carried moderately but significantly shorter TCRB CDR3s.

Sample: central memory CD4+ T cells from blood. All receptors come from a man between 18 and 35 years old with type 1 diabetes.

This clone was counted only a few times. The genes are TRBV7-2 and TRBJ2-1; 9 nucleotides agree with TRBD2. Per the germline V gene, CDR1 is SGHTA and CDR2 is FQGNSA. The trim removed 3 bases at V and 10 bases at J, leaving 7 bases unmatched. There are 14 residues in the CDR3. The CDR3 coding sequence is TGTGCCAGCAGCTTTAGTGGGCTAGCGGGGGAGCAGTTCTTC. Its translation: CASSFSGLAGEQFF.

The chain couples TRBV4-1 to TRBJ2-3; D may correspond to TRBD1 or TRBD2 (5 bases each). From germline, CDR1 is MGHRA and CDR2 YSYEKL. CDR3 length: 13 residues. V was shortened by 2 bases and J by 6 bases, with 9 bases between the two germline ends. CDR3 residues: CASSQLGEDTQYF. CDR3 DNA: TGCGCCAGCAGCCAACTAGGGGAGGATACGCAGTATTTT.

The rearrangement uses TRBV7-7 and TRBJ2-2, with TRBD2 matching 8 bases. The CDR3 sequence is 16 residues long. V gave up 4 bases and J gave up 0 bases; unmatched junction bases: 4. Germline lookup yields CDR1 SSHAT and CDR2 FNYEAQ (reference sequence). CDR3 nucleotides: TGTGCCAGCAGCTCGTCGGGACTAGCGAACACCGGGGAGCTGTTTTTT. As protein: CASSSSGLANTGELFF.

This clone has a handful of counts. The V call is TRBV7-7, the J call TRBJ2-6; weak D call: TRBD2 (5 bases). Germline loops: CDR1 SSHAT, CDR2 FNYEAQ (reference sequence). Trimming shortened V by 5 bases and J by 0 bases, and 11 bases separated the two germline ends. The CDR3 contains 16 residues. The CDR3 here is CASSPAGGSGANVLTF. CDR3 nucleotides: TGTGCCAGCAGCCCCGCCGGAGGCTCTGGGGCCAACGTCCTGACTTTC.

The chain recombines TRBV11-3 with TRBJ2-1; tentative D call: TRBD1 (5 bases). Deletions cut 0 bases from V and 9 bases from J, with 9 bases between. The CDR3 runs to 13 residues. The germline V gene encodes CDR1 SGHNT and CDR2 YENEEA. The CDR3 here is CASSLDSGAEQFF. The CDR3, as DNA: TGTGCCAGCAGCTTAGATAGTGGGGCTGAGCAGTTCTTC.

In this sample, this clone turned up a few times. The genes are TRBV2 and TRBJ2-2, with 7 bases aligning to TRBD1. The V segment lost 7 bases and the J segment 7 bases; nucleotides outside the gene matches: 6. The CDR3 totals 13 residues. Germline V gene data show CDR1 as SNHLY and CDR2 as FYNNEI. CDR3 bases: TGTGCCAGCAATAGACAGGGTAACGGGGAGCTGTTTTTT. It encodes CASNRQGNGELFF.

This clone was picked up a small number of times. The chain links TRBV6-5 to TRBJ1-2; D may be TRBD1 (6 bases). Trimming took off 5 bases at V and 8 bases at J, with 18 bases between the two ends. The V gene's germline CDR1 is MNHEY and CDR2 SVGAGI. CDR3 length equals 14 residues. The chain's CDR3 is CASSPTGSNRGYTF. The CDR3 nucleotides read TGTGCCAGCAGTCCCACAGGGTCGAATAGGGGCTACACCTTC.

The chain is built from TRBV29-1 and TRBJ1-1, with 7 bases identical to TRBD1. The CDR3 is 13 residues long. Germline CDR1 SQVTM, CDR2 ANQGSEA. J lost 3 bases, V lost 7 bases, and 8 bases had no gene match. CDR3 nucleotides: TGCAGCGCATTGGGACAGATAGACACTGAAGCTTTCTTT. Protein product: CSALGQIDTEAFF.

This clone was seen a few times. The chain is built from TRBV4-2 and TRBJ2-6; D is perhaps TRBD1 (5 bases). V lost 0 bases, J lost 1 base, and 16 bases lay in between. The CDR3 contains 19 residues. CDR1 is LGHNA, CDR2 YNFKEQ, per germline. The CDR3 region is CASSQDEGVEESGANVLTF. The CDR3 DNA reads as TGTGCCAGCAGCCAAGATGAAGGGGTCGAGGAGTCTGGGGCCAACGTCCTGACTTTC.

This clone was observed a few times. The J gene is TRBJ1-4, the V gene TRBV27, with unresolved D. The V end was cut by 4 bases, the J end by 4 bases, with 7 bases between. The CDR3 length is 13 residues. Germline loops: CDR1 MNHEY, CDR2 SMNVEV (reference sequence). CDR3 amino acids: CASSSLDNEKLFF. The DNA for the CDR3 is TGTGCCAGCAGTTCCCTAGATAATGAAAAACTGTTTTTT.

The chain is built from TRBV5-1 and TRBJ2-3; D might be TRBD1 (7 bases). V lost 3 bases and J 0 bases, leaving 17 bases between the germline ends. The V gene's germline CDR1 is SGHRS and CDR2 YFSETQ. The CDR3 runs 17 residues. The CDR3 DNA follows: TGCGCCAGCAGCTCGGCACCGACAGGGACTAGCACAGATACGCAGTATTTT. Translated: CASSSAPTGTSTDTQYF. The full variable domain, rest sourced from reference TRBV5-1 and TRBJ2-3, is KAGVTQTPRYLIKTRGQQVTLSCSPISGHRSVSWYQQTPGQGLQFLFEYFSETQRNKGNFPGRFSGRQFSNSRSEMNVSTLELGDSALYLCASSSAPTGTSTDTQYFGPGTRLTVL.

This clone has more than one count but fewer than ten. DNA of the CDR3: TGTGCCTGGAGGAAGGAGTGGCAGGGAAAGAATGGCTACACCTTC. Residues: CAWRKEWQGKNGYTF. V and J are TRBV30 and TRBJ1-2, with a tentative D call TRBD1 (5 bases). Germline CDR1 reads GTSNPN; CDR2 reads SVGIG (reference sequence). The CDR3 totals 15 residues. Trimming shortened V by 3 bases and J by 6 bases, and 20 bases separated the two germline ends. Using reference TRBV30 and TRBJ1-2 for the parts outside the CDR3, the full variable domain is SQTIHQWPATLVQPVGSPLSLECTVEGTSNPNLYWYRQAAGRGLQLLFYSVGIGQISSEVPQNLSASRPQDRQFILSSKKLLLSDSGFYLCAWRKEWQGKNGYTFGSGTRLTVV.

This clone was observed at least ten times. V usage is TRBV4-1 and J usage is TRBJ1-5; the D is unclear. The V gene lost 1 base and the J gene lost 6 bases, with 16 bases spanning the gap. Per germline, CDR1 MGHRA and CDR2 YSYEKL. This CDR3 spans 16 amino acids. Here the CDR3 reads CASSQGGQPWSQPQHF. Written as DNA, the CDR3 is TGCGCCAGCAGCCAAGGTGGGCAGCCTTGGAGTCAGCCCCAGCATTTT.

This clone was picked up a small number of times. This sequence joins TRBV4-2 and TRBJ1-5; 7 bases agree with TRBD1. Per the germline V gene, CDR1 is LGHNA and CDR2 is YNFKEQ. This CDR3 has 16 amino acids. V shed 4 bases and J 2 bases; nucleotides not matched to a gene: 8. The CDR3 sequence: CASSPREGAGNQPQHF. For the CDR3, the DNA is TGTGCCAGCAGCCCGAGGGAGGGGGCTGGCAATCAGCCCCAGCATTTT.

This clone has a handful of counts. CDR3 coding DNA: TGCGCCAGCAGCCAAGGGGATCGGGTCACTGAAGCTTTCTTT. This sequence encodes CASSQGDRVTEAFF. The rearrangement links TRBV4-1 to TRBJ1-1; no firm D call. CDR1 MGHRA and CDR2 YSYEKL come from the germline V gene. Between the trimmed V and J ends, which lost 1 base and 4 bases, there was a span of 10 bases. This CDR3 has 14 amino acids.

This clone was picked up many times. CDR3 loop: CASRTRPFPDTQYF. The DNA of the CDR3 is TGTGCCAGCAGGACCAGACCTTTTCCCGATACGCAGTATTTT. V and J are TRBV21-1 and TRBJ2-3. TRBV21-1 is designated a pseudogene. The CDR3 length is 14 residues.

The table lists this clone with a count of one. The chain combines TRBV9 with TRBJ2-2; possible D gene TRBD1, 5 bases. Trimming pared 0 bases from V and 2 bases from J, leaving 8 bases between. Germline CDR1 and CDR2: SGDLS and YYNGEE. The CDR3 is 15 amino acids. The CDR3: CASSVAQGNTGELFF. The DNA of the CDR3 is TGTGCCAGCAGCGTAGCCCAGGGTAACACCGGGGAGCTGTTTTTT.

The chain couples TRBV11-3 to TRBJ2-1; no firm D call. Between the trimmed V and J ends, which lost 1 base and 7 bases, there was a span of 14 bases. The CDR3 length is 15 residues. CDR1 and CDR2 (germline): SGHNT, YENEEA. The CDR3 nucleotides are TGTGCCAGCAGCTTAGGCTTTAGTTCACGGAATGAGCAGTTCTTC. It specifies CASSLGFSSRNEQFF.

The rearrangement joins TRBV28 to TRBJ2-5, with 9 nucleotides matching TRBD1. V shed 6 bases, J shed 6 bases, and the junction held 8 bases outside the gene matches. CDR1 is MDHEN, CDR2 SYDVKM, per germline. The CDR3 sequence is 14 residues long. The CDR3: CASSQPYRGQTQYF. As DNA, the CDR3 is TGTGCCAGCAGCCAACCCTACAGGGGGCAGACCCAGTACTTC. Full variable domain (missing parts from reference TRBV28 and TRBJ2-5): DVKVTQSSRYLVKRTGEKVFLECVQDMDHENMFWYRQDPGLGLRLIYFSYDVKMKEKGDIPEGYSVSREKKERFSLILESASTNQTSMYLCASSQPYRGQTQYFGPGTRLLVL.

This clone was observed a handful of times. The rearrangement links TRBV29-1 to TRBJ2-5; TRBD1 aligns across 9 bases. The last part of the DNA fits TRBJ2-7 better; the J call may be wrong. The germline V gene has CDR1 SQVTM and CDR2 ANQGSEA. The CDR3 is 15 residues long. CDR3 nucleotide sequence: TGCAGCGTTGTTACCGGGACAGGGTTCACCTACGAGCAGTACTTC. It codes for CSVVTGTGFTYEQYF.

The gene calls are TRBV7-9 and TRBJ1-2; D might be TRBD1 (5 bases). The CDR3 contains 15 residues. In germline, CDR1 is SEHNR, CDR2 FQNEAQ (reference sequence). The V gene lost 0 bases and the J gene lost 0 bases, with 8 bases spanning the gap. CDR3 sequence: CASSLAGEANYGYTF. The CDR3 DNA sequence: TGTGCCAGCAGCTTAGCAGGGGAGGCTAACTATGGCTACACCTTC.

This clone was picked up many times. The V and J genes are TRBV18 and TRBJ2-5; D gene ambiguous. CDR1 is KGHSH and CDR2 is LQKENI in the germline V gene. Trimming removed 4 bases at V and 8 bases at J, with 11 bases between. This CDR3 is built from 12 residues. The CDR3 sequence: CASSLFGDTQYF. The CDR3 region has the DNA TGTGCCAGCTCACTGTTCGGAGATACCCAGTACTTC.

To note about this clone: Relative to the germline gene, one junction end is altered; a read error may explain this. J is TRBJ1-2 and V is TRBV9; TRBD1 matches at 12 bases. The CDR3 consists of 14 residues. The germline V gene encodes CDR1 SGDLS and CDR2 YYNGEE. The CDR3 nucleotides read TGTGCCAGCAGCGTAACCGGGACAGGGGGCCCCGGGGCCTTC. Translation: CASSVTGTGGPGAF.